Listed below are T cell receptor beta chains from one sample, sequenced in a study of CD8 T cells in ankylosing spondylitis. MiXCR was run by TCRdb on the 5' RACE reads, yielding one entry per CDR3 protein. This table holds some 840,000 distinct CDR3 sequences, 10% to 15% found once. The specimen was blood, either unsorted or a sorted T cell fraction (not recorded which). These receptors were collected from a male donor with ankylosing spondylitis. Both conserved end residues are part of each CDR3. A D gene is named only where the DNA matches it firmly. A row's size may be missing; if present it is once, few, many or a size class.

clone size,J gene,D gene,V gene,CDR3 DNA,CDR3 protein
few,TRBJ2-7,TRBD1,TRBV12-3/TRBV12-4,TGTGCCAGCACCCCGACAGGGGGCTACGAGCAGTACTTC,CASTPTGGYEQYF
few,TRBJ2-1,TRBD2,TRBV6-5,TGTGCCAGCAGTTCCGGACTAGCGGGAGGATACGGTGAGCAGTTCTTC,CASSSGLAGGYGEQFF
-,TRBJ2-1,TRBD2,TRBV20-1,TGCAGTGCTAGAATTCGGGGCGGGGGGTTCTACAATGAGCAGTTCTTC,CSARIRGGGFYNEQFF
many,TRBJ2-7,-,TRBV4-3,TGCGCCAGCAGCCAAGATATGGCAGGTGGGGCCTACGAGCAGTACTTC,CASSQDMAGGAYEQYF
-,TRBJ2-7,-,TRBV20-1,TGCAGTGCTATCGGTCCACACGAGCAGTACTTC,CSAIGPHEQYF
many,TRBJ1-2,TRBD1,TRBV20-1,TGCAGTGCTGGACAGGGTTTCGGTGGCTACACCTTC,CSAGQGFGGYTF
-,TRBJ2-2,-,TRBV6-1,TGTGCCAGCAACGACCTGGCGGACACCGGGGAGCTGTTTTTT,CASNDLADTGELFF
few,TRBJ2-7,-,TRBV20-1,TGCAGTGCCGGACGGAGAGATGGCGAGCAGTACTTC,CSAGRRDGEQYF
-,TRBJ2-7,-,TRBV4-2,TGTGCCAGCAGTCACAGGGATCCCTACGAGCAGTACTTC,CASSHRDPYEQYF
few,TRBJ2-3,-,TRBV20-1,TGCAGCCCCAGGGACGGGTCAGATACGCAGTATTTT,CSPRDGSDTQYF
-,TRBJ1-1,-,TRBV4-3,TGCGCCAGCGCGGGACAAATGAACACTGAAGCTTTCTTT,CASAGQMNTEAFF
few,TRBJ2-3,-,TRBV5-5,TGTGCCAGCACTACTATATCCACTAGCACAGATACGCAGTATTTT,CASTTISTSTDTQYF
-,TRBJ1-2,-,TRBV20-1,TGCAGTGCTCCCGGGACACCCATCGACTATGGCTACACCTTC,CSAPGTPIDYGYTF
few,TRBJ2-5,TRBD2,TRBV6-2/TRBV6-3,TGTGCCAGCAGAACCGGGACTAGCAGATCGCAAGAGACCCAGTACTTC,CASRTGTSRSQETQYF
-,TRBJ2-5,TRBD2,TRBV7-8,TGTGCCAGCAGCTTCACTAGCGGGCGGAACCAAGAGACCCAGTACTTC,CASSFTSGRNQETQYF
many,TRBJ2-7,-,TRBV29-1,TGCAGCGTTACCCCCTCGGACAGCGCCTACGAGCAGTACTTC,CSVTPSDSAYEQYF
few,TRBJ2-3,-,TRBV20-1,TGCAGTGCCCTACCCGGGGGCGGGGGAGATACGCAGTATTTT,CSALPGGGGDTQYF
many,TRBJ2-7,-,TRBV3-1,TGTGCCAGCAGCCAAGTGGGCTACGAGCAGTACTTC,CASSQVGYEQYF
few,TRBJ2-1,-,TRBV10-3,TGTGCCATCAGTGAACGGGGTCAGGGGCCCAACAATGAGCAGTTCTTC,CAISERGQGPNNEQFF
few,TRBJ2-1,-,TRBV12-5,TGTGCTAGTGGTGTCGAGGTATACAATGAGCAGTTCTTC,CASGVEVYNEQFF
-,TRBJ1-5,-,TRBV4-3,TGCGCCAGCAGCCAAGAGGTCAACTACAATCAGCCCCAGCATTTT,CASSQEVNYNQPQHF
many,TRBJ1-2,-,TRBV4-2,TGTGCCAGCAGCCAAGATCGGGGATCCTACACCTTC,CASSQDRGSYTF
few,TRBJ2-3,TRBD2,TRBV20-1,TGCAGTGCTAGCCCTATAGCGGGAGGAGATACGCAGTATTTT,CSASPIAGGDTQYF
-,TRBJ2-1,-,TRBV7-2,TGTGCCAGCAGCTTACAGGTTCTTTCCTACAATGAGCAGTTCTTC,CASSLQVLSYNEQFF
few,TRBJ2-2,-,TRBV6-1,TGTGCCAGTTCTACAGGGCTATCGAACACCGGGGAGCTGTTTTTT,CASSTGLSNTGELFF
-,TRBJ2-3,-,TRBV30,TGTGCCTGGGGTAGCACAGATACGCAGTATTTT,CAWGSTDTQYF
-,TRBJ2-5,-,TRBV20-1,TGCAGTGCTAGAAGGCAGGGCGGGGAGACCCAGTACTTC,CSARRQGGETQYF
-,TRBJ2-7,TRBD2,TRBV10-3,TGTGCCATCAGCCCGGGACTAGCGGGGGGCCCCTATAGTGAGCAGTACTTC,CAISPGLAGGPYSEQYF
few,TRBJ1-6,-,TRBV6-1,TGTGCCAGCAGTGAATCCCATAACGATTCACCCCTCCACTTT,CASSESHNDSPLHF
-,TRBJ2-3,TRBD2,TRBV12-3/TRBV12-4,TGTGCCAGCAGTTTAATCCGGGAGGGGACAGATACGCAGTATTTT,CASSLIREGTDTQYF
few,TRBJ1-6,-,TRBV7-2,TGTGCCAGCAGCTACAGGGAACTCGATTCACCCCTCCACTTT,CASSYRELDSPLHF
many,TRBJ1-1,-,TRBV12-3/TRBV12-4,TGTGCCAGCAGTTTCAGGGTCTACACTGAAGCTTTCTTT,CASSFRVYTEAFF
-,TRBJ2-3,-,TRBV6-5,TGTGCCAGCAGTTACTCGAGTGGAGGTGATACGCAGTATTTT,CASSYSSGGDTQYF
-,TRBJ2-1,-,TRBV4-3,TGCGCCAGCAGCCAAGAGTACTGGAATACCGATGAGCAGTTCTTC,CASSQEYWNTDEQFF
few,TRBJ1-3,-,TRBV7-9,TGTGCCAGCAGCTTAGGAGAAAACACCATATATTTT,CASSLGENTIYF
-,TRBJ2-1,TRBD2,TRBV6-5,TGTGCCAGCAGTTACCCGAAGCGGGAGGGCTACAATGAGCAGTTCTTC,CASSYPKREGYNEQFF
-,TRBJ2-3,TRBD2,TRBV29-1,TGCAGCGTTGTCGGGGGGGGGTTTAGACAGGGCACAGATACGCAGTATTTT,CSVVGGGFRQGTDTQYF
many,TRBJ2-2,-,TRBV12-3/TRBV12-4,TGTGCCAGCAGCGAACCTCGAGGCAGATCGAACACCGGGGAGCTGTTTTTT,CASSEPRGRSNTGELFF
few,TRBJ2-4,-,TRBV29-1,TGCAGCGTTGAGGGGGCCCTAGCCAAAAACATTCAGTACTTC,CSVEGALAKNIQYF
many,TRBJ2-5,-,TRBV29-1,TGCAGCGTGTCGGGGATTGAGGAGACCCAGTACTTC,CSVSGIEETQYF
-,TRBJ2-5,-,TRBV6-5,TGTGCCAGCAGTTGGACGGGGTCGGGGCAAGAGACCCAGTACTTC,CASSWTGSGQETQYF
few,TRBJ2-5,TRBD2,TRBV4-3,TGCGCCAGCAGCCCTGGGGCTAGCGGGAGTGTTAGGGAGACCCAGTACTTC,CASSPGASGSVRETQYF
-,TRBJ2-5,-,TRBV12-3/TRBV12-4,TGTGCCAGCAGTGAGGGGGGGGGAGAGACCCAGTACTTC,CASSEGGGETQYF
-,TRBJ2-2,-,TRBV3-1,TGTGCCAGCAGCGATTGGATCGGCACCGGGGAGCTGTTTTTT,CASSDWIGTGELFF
few,TRBJ2-1,TRBD2,TRBV20-1,TGCAGTGCTAGAGTAGCATCCGGGAGGAGGTACAATGAGCAGTTCTTC,CSARVASGRRYNEQFF
-,TRBJ1-2,-,TRBV18,TGTGCCAGCTCACCGCCAGGTTTATCAGGGAACTATGGCTACACCTTC,CASSPPGLSGNYGYTF
-,TRBJ2-3,-,TRBV5-1,TGCGCCAGCAGCTTGCTCGGGATGAGCACAGATACGCAGTATTTT,CASSLLGMSTDTQYF
many,TRBJ2-7,TRBD2,TRBV20-1,TGCAGTGTAGAGGGACTAGGCTCCTACGAGCAGTACTTC,CSVEGLGSYEQYF
many,TRBJ1-2,-,TRBV6-1,TGTGCCAGCACCGAAATGGGACTTAAAGGCTACACCTTC,CASTEMGLKGYTF
-,TRBJ2-7,-,TRBV7-2,TGTGCCAGCAGCCCCGGACTGGGAGCCTACGAGCAGTACTTC,CASSPGLGAYEQYF
-,TRBJ1-4,TRBD1,TRBV6-5,TGTGCCAGCAGTTACAACCGGGACAGATTAAATGAAAAACTGTTTTTT,CASSYNRDRLNEKLFF
-,TRBJ1-1,-,TRBV20-1,TGCAGTGCTAGGGTAGGAGGTCTCCCTGAAGCTTTCTTT,CSARVGGLPEAFF
-,TRBJ1-2,TRBD1,TRBV12-3/TRBV12-4,TGTGCCAGCAGTTCGTTGACCGGGACAGGGGCTTTTAGTGGCTACACCTTC,CASSSLTGTGAFSGYTF